Listed here are 22 T cell receptor beta chains from one sample, sequenced in a study of vaccination effects on CD4 cells after COVID-19. Their antigen targets remain unknown. Pools of viral peptides were used by the ViraFEST assay to expand antigen-specific CD4+ T cells ahead of sequencing. Subsequent to a culture period of around 10 days, CD4+ T cells were isolated. All participants had two doses of either the BNT162b2 or mRNA-1273 vaccine. Data came from immunoSEQ multiplex PCR; TCRdb stores just in-frame clones and leaves some out. The sample records about 46,000 clones, around 80% being singletons. The sample was CD4+ T cells from PBMCs cultured with HCoV-OC43 spike peptides, taken after COVID-19 vaccination. Described subset: HCoV-OC43 spike overlapping peptide pool stimulation. The source is a human donor who received a COVID-19 vaccine.

The chain recombines TRBV25-1 with TRBJ2-1; no clear D. Germline V gene data show CDR1 as MGHDK and CDR2 as SYGVNS. V lost 0 bases and J lost 4, with 10 bases in between. The CDR3 sequence is 15 residues long. The CDR3 DNA follows: TGTGCCAGCAGTGAATACACATCGCTTTACAATGAGCAGTTCTTC. Protein product: CASSEYTSLYNEQFF.

V gene TRBV6-5 combines with J gene TRBJ2-7, with D maybe TRBD2 (6 bases). V lost 2 bases, J lost 3 bases, and 11 bases lay in between. The CDR3 has 14 amino acids. The germline V gene has CDR1 MNHEY and CDR2 SVGAGI. CDR3 bases: TGTGCCAGCAGTTACGGCGGGGAAGACTACGAGCAGTACTTC. Its translation is CASSYGGEDYEQYF.

The gene calls are TRBV3-1 (or the pseudogene TRBV3-2) and TRBJ2-1; D remains ambiguous. This CDR3 is built from 16 residues. The V end lost 3 bases, the J end lost 2 bases, and 14 bases lay between the germline ends. Germline values: CDR1 LGHDT, CDR2 YNNKEL (reference sequence). The CDR3 here is CASSHLDGITYNEQFF. As DNA, the CDR3 is TGTGCCAGCAGCCATCTCGACGGTATTACCTACAATGAGCAGTTCTTC.

CDR3 loop: CASERASYNEQFF. For the CDR3, the DNA is TGTGCCAGCGAGCGGGCCTCCTACAATGAGCAGTTCTTC. The J gene is TRBJ2-1, the V gene TRBV6-5, with a possible D match to TRBD2 (6 bases). The CDR3 is 13 amino acids. Germline lookup yields CDR1 MNHEY and CDR2 SVGAGI. Trimming removed 8 bases from V and 0 bases from J, with 8 bases in between.

This sequence joins TRBV5-1 and TRBJ2-7; D call uncertain. The CDR3 extends over 13 amino acids. V was shortened by 8 bases and J by 4 bases, with 16 bases between the two germline ends. Germline V gene lookup returns CDR1 SGHRS and CDR2 YFSETQ. The CDR3 DNA reads as TGCGCCAGTTGGGTGGCATATACTTACGAGCAGTACTTC. As protein: CASWVAYTYEQYF. The whole variable domain, filled in from reference TRBV5-1 and TRBJ2-7, reads KAGVTQTPRYLIKTRGQQVTLSCSPISGHRSVSWYQQTPGQGLQFLFEYFSETQRNKGNFPGRFSGRQFSNSRSEMNVSTLELGDSALYLCASWVAYTYEQYFGPGTRLTVT.

Only one count was recorded for this clone. In nucleotides, the CDR3 is TGTGCCAGTCGCGCCTCAGCAGGAAGTTCAATCATGAACACTGAAGCTTTCTTT. Encoded protein: CASRASAGSSIMNTEAFF. The rearrangement links TRBV19 to TRBJ1-1; D gene uncertain. Germline CDR1 reads LNHDA; CDR2 reads SQIVND (reference sequence). V lost 8 bases, J lost 0 bases, and 25 bases lay in between. CDR3 length: 18 residues.

The chain is built from TRBV6-2 or TRBV6-3 and TRBJ1-3; D remains unclear. The CDR3 extends over 15 amino acids. Germline V gene data show CDR1 as MNHEY and CDR2 as SVGEGT. V shed 2 bases and J shed 0 bases, with 8 bases lying between them. The CDR3 loop is CASSYMGVSGNTIYF. The CDR3 DNA reads as TGTGCCAGCAGTTACATGGGCGTCTCTGGAAACACCATATATTTT.

The chain has TRBV9 and TRBJ1-1, with TRBD1 as a possible D gene (5 bases). Germline CDR1 SGDLS, CDR2 YYNGEE. V gave up 0 bases and J gave up 4 bases, with 10 bases separating them. The CDR3 extends over 14 amino acids. CDR3 residues: CASSVGPTGTEAFF. CDR3 in DNA: TGTGCCAGCAGCGTAGGACCCACAGGCACTGAAGCTTTCTTT.

J is TRBJ2-1 and V is TRBV12-3 or TRBV12-4, with a tentative D call TRBD2 (6 bases). The CDR3 sequence is 13 residues long. V was trimmed by 6 bases and J by 3 bases, leaving 9 bases between them. CDR3 bases: TGTGCCAGCAGACGGGGGAGCTACAATGAGCAGTTCTTC. Residues: CASRRGSYNEQFF.

J is TRBJ2-7 and V is TRBV5-1, with 9 bases lining up with TRBD1. Germline lookup yields CDR1 SGHRS and CDR2 YFSETQ. The CDR3 is 13 amino acids. J was trimmed by 9 bases and V by 4 bases; bases with no gene match: 8. This CDR3 reads CASSPLGQGRQYF. CDR3 DNA: TGCGCCAGCAGCCCCCTGGGACAGGGTAGGCAGTACTTC.

This clone showed up just a few times. V is TRBV6-1 and J is TRBJ1-2, with D unresolved. The CDR3 is 16 amino acids. V was trimmed by 3 bases and J by 0 bases, leaving 14 bases between them. Germline-derived CDR1 and CDR2 are MNHNS and SASEGT. CDR3 residues: CASSDLRREANYGYTF. CDR3 bases: TGTGCCAGCAGTGATCTTCGGCGCGAAGCTAACTATGGCTACACCTTC.

V gene TRBV5-8 combines with J gene TRBJ2-5, with TRBD2 matching 13 bases. The CDR3 contains 15 residues. The junction had 4 bases not matched to a gene; V was cut back by 4 bases and J by 4 bases. CDR1 and CDR2 from the germline V gene are SGHTS and YDEGEE. In DNA, the CDR3 is TGTGCCAGCAGCGGAGGACTAGCGGGGGTAGAGACCCAGTACTTC. Residues: CASSGGLAGVETQYF.

The V gene is TRBV25-1, the J gene TRBJ1-2, with a tentative D call TRBD1 (5 bases). In germline, CDR1 is MGHDK, CDR2 SYGVNS. V lost 4 bases and J 3 bases, leaving 15 bases between the germline ends. The CDR3 runs 15 residues. The CDR3 DNA reads as TGTGCCAGCAGTGGCAACTTCGGGGCCGACTATGGCTACACCTTC. Translating gives CASSGNFGADYGYTF.

V usage is TRBV24-1 and J usage is TRBJ2-1; the match to TRBD2 covers 12 bases. CDR1 and CDR2 from the germline V gene are KGHDR and SFDVKD. This CDR3 spans 16 amino acids. Trimming at V came to 1 base and at J to 5 bases, leaving 2 bases not matched to a gene. The CDR3 nucleotides read TGTGCCACCAGTGATTTCGGACTAGCGGGGAACAATGAGCAGTTCTTC. It encodes CATSDFGLAGNNEQFF.

The J gene is TRBJ2-5, the V gene TRBV7-8; TRBD2 matches at 9 bases. Trimming removed 1 base from V and 1 base from J; junction bases left unmatched: 7. The CDR3 is 17 residues long. The germline V gene encodes CDR1 SGHVS and CDR2 FQNEAQ. CDR3 amino acids: CASSLVRSGGRQETQYF. For the CDR3, the DNA is TGTGCCAGCAGCTTAGTGCGAAGCGGGGGGCGCCAAGAGACCCAGTACTTC.

The V call is TRBV5-4, the J call TRBJ2-5, with D possibly matching TRBD1 (6 bases). The length of the CDR3 is 16 residues. From germline, CDR1 is SGHNT and CDR2 YYREEE (reference sequence). Trimming shortened V by 0 bases and J by 2 bases, and 14 bases separated the two germline ends. The CDR3, as DNA: TGTGCCAGCAGCTTGGCCGCTACCCAGGGGCAAGAGACCCAGTACTTC. Protein: CASSLAATQGQETQYF.

The gene calls are TRBV6-5 and TRBJ2-3; 11 nucleotides agree with TRBD2. Germline-derived CDR1 and CDR2 are MNHEY and SVGAGI. CDR3 size: 14 residues. V lost 9 bases, J lost 2 bases, and 4 bases stayed unmatched. The CDR3 here is CASTSGRLTDTQYF. In nucleotides, the CDR3 is TGTGCCAGTACTAGCGGGAGACTCACAGATACGCAGTATTTT.

The chain uses TRBV19 and TRBJ2-2; 8 bases are a match to TRBD1. The CDR3 has 18 residues. The V segment lost 4 bases and the J segment 3 bases; nucleotides outside the gene matches: 13. Germline values: CDR1 LNHDA, CDR2 SQIVND (reference sequence). As DNA, the CDR3 is TGTGCCAGTAGTACAGGGGTGTGGGAACAGGGGGACACCGGGGAGCTGTTTTTT. Translated, it gives CASSTGVWEQGDTGELFF.

The rearrangement links TRBV7-8 to TRBJ1-5, with a tentative D call TRBD1 (6 bases). Between the trimmed V and J ends, which lost 5 bases and 4 bases, there was a span of 15 bases. The CDR3 contains 15 residues. Germline lookup yields CDR1 SGHVS and CDR2 FQNEAQ. The CDR3 region has the DNA TGTGCCAGCAGCCCAGGGGCCAGTTTTAATCAGCCCCAGCATTTT. Amino acids: CASSPGASFNQPQHF.

V usage is TRBV9 and J usage is TRBJ1-6; D gene unclear. The CDR3 has 12 amino acids. The V gene's germline CDR1 is SGDLS and CDR2 YYNGEE. V lost 1 base and J 8 bases, leaving 4 bases between the germline ends. The CDR3 protein is CASSVNDSPLHF. The CDR3 nucleotides are TGTGCCAGCAGCGTAAACGATTCACCCCTCCACTTT.

This clone was found a few times. J is TRBJ1-6 and V is TRBV3-1 (or the pseudogene TRBV3-2); D call uncertain. Deletions cut 1 base from V and 0 bases from J, with 4 bases between. The CDR3 has 15 residues. Germline V lookup: CDR1 LGHDT, CDR2 YNNKEL (reference sequence). The DNA for the CDR3 is TGTGCCAGCAGCCAAGGGGGCTCCTATAATTCACCCCTCCACTTT. It specifies CASSQGGSYNSPLHF.

V and J are TRBV6-2 or TRBV6-3 and TRBJ2-5; weak D call: TRBD2 (7 bases). The CDR3 spans 16 residues. CDR1 is MNHEY and CDR2 is SVGEGT in the germline V gene. Trimming removed 0 bases at V and 5 bases at J, with 16 bases between. CDR3 nucleotide sequence: TGTGCCAGCAGTTACTCCCCGGGGGAGGGGGGGGAGACCCAGTACTTC. Translation: CASSYSPGEGGETQYF.